Listed here are 28 T cell receptor beta chains from one sample, sequenced in a study of blood T cell repertoires in COVID-19. The data were produced by immunoSEQ multiplex PCR, yet TCRdb's version contains in-frame clones alone and is incomplete. The table records almost 250,000 clones, more than 85% of them present only once. Sequencing was done on a sample of PBMCs or T cells enriched from blood (not recorded which). These receptors were taken from a woman aged 25 to 39 who had recovered from COVID-19.

This clone came up once. J is TRBJ1-4 and V is TRBV5-4; 11 bases are a match to TRBD1. The germline CDR1 and CDR2 sequences are SGHNT and YYREEE (reference sequence). This CDR3 spans 15 amino acids. V trimming: 4 bases; J trimming: 5 bases; junction bases outside the gene matches: 4. CDR3 loop: CASSRTGGGNEKLFF. Here the CDR3 DNA reads TGTGCCAGCAGCAGGACAGGGGGCGGAAATGAAAAACTGTTTTTT. Based on the CDR3 plus reference TRBV5-4 and TRBJ1-4, the full variable domain is ETGVTQSPTHLIKTRGQQVTLRCSSQSGHNTVSWYQQALGQGPQFIFQYYREEENGRGNFPPRFSGLQFPNYSSELNVNALELDDSALYLCASSRTGGGNEKLFFGSGTQLSVL.

This clone came up once. This chain uses TRBV27 with TRBJ1-2; weak D call: TRBD1 (5 bases). Germline assignment: CDR1 MNHEY and CDR2 SMNVEV (reference sequence). This CDR3 spans 13 amino acids. The V end lost 6 bases, the J end lost 5 bases, and 13 bases lay between the germline ends. As DNA, the CDR3 is TGTGCCAGCAGGGGGACTAGCAGTTATGGCTACACCTTC. It yields the protein CASRGTSSYGYTF.

The chain links TRBV24-1 to TRBJ1-5; unclear D gene. The germline V gene has CDR1 KGHDR and CDR2 SFDVKD. The ends were cut back, 6 bases at V and 3 bases at J, with 8 bases in the middle. CDR3 length equals 13 residues. This CDR3 is CATSQNHNQPQHF. The CDR3 DNA reads as TGTGCCACCAGTCAGAATCACAATCAGCCCCAGCATTTT.

This sequence joins TRBV3-1 (or the pseudogene TRBV3-2) and TRBJ2-3, with 7 bases lining up with TRBD2. The germline gives CDR1 LGHDT, CDR2 YNNKEL (reference sequence). J gave up 4 bases and V 1 base, and 14 bases lay outside the gene matches. This CDR3 has 18 residues. The CDR3 is CASSQGDTGLFSSDTQYF. CDR3 nucleotides: TGTGCCAGCAGCCAAGGGGATACGGGACTATTTTCTTCAGATACGCAGTATTTT.

The V call is TRBV5-1, the J call TRBJ1-4; tentative D call: TRBD1 (6 bases). Germline-derived CDR1 and CDR2 are SGHRS and YFSETQ. This CDR3 has 14 residues. Trimming removed 2 bases at V and 8 bases at J, with 13 bases between. CDR3 DNA sequence: TGCGCCAGCAGCTTATCAGGGGTTTTGGAAAAACTGTTTTTT. Translation gives CASSLSGVLEKLFF. The full variable domain, rest sourced from reference TRBV5-1 and TRBJ1-4, is KAGVTQTPRYLIKTRGQQVTLSCSPISGHRSVSWYQQTPGQGLQFLFEYFSETQRNKGNFPGRFSGRQFSNSRSEMNVSTLELGDSALYLCASSLSGVLEKLFFGSGTQLSVL.

This rearrangement joins TRBV2 to TRBJ1-3; D is uncertain. Germline V gene data show CDR1 as SNHLY and CDR2 as FYNNEI. This CDR3 region has 13 residues. Deletions cut 6 bases from V and 1 base from J, with 7 bases between. The DNA of the CDR3 is TGTGCCAGCAGCTTGGAGTCTGGAAACACCATATATTTT. It yields the protein CASSLESGNTIYF.

The V gene is TRBV5-6, the J gene TRBJ1-5; 9 bases fit TRBD1. In germline, CDR1 is SGHDT, CDR2 YYEEEE. Losses at the gene ends were 0 bases for V and 3 bases for J; bases not matched to a gene: 7. The CDR3 spans 17 residues. The CDR3 region has the DNA TGTGCCAGCAGCTTGGGGACAGGGGTCTCCTCCAATCAGCCCCAGCATTTT. This gives the protein CASSLGTGVSSNQPQHF.

The chain recombines TRBV7-2 with TRBJ2-7; D ambiguous. This CDR3 has 14 amino acids. Trimming shortened V by 5 bases and J by 3 bases, and 14 bases separated the two germline ends. Germline lookup yields CDR1 SGHTA and CDR2 FQGNSA. The CDR3 coding sequence is TGTGCCAGCAGCCCGGGTTGGAACCTCTACGAGCAGTACTTC. Its protein is CASSPGWNLYEQYF.

A few counts support this clone. The chain has TRBV28 and TRBJ1-2; 7 bases line up with TRBD1. The CDR3 consists of 14 residues. V was clipped by 5 bases and J by 2 bases; unmatched bases: 5. Looked up from germline, CDR1 is MDHEN and CDR2 is SYDVKM. The DNA of the CDR3 is TGTGCCAGCAGTGTCGGACAGGACAACTATGGCTACACCTTC. Residues: CASSVGQDNYGYTF.

V gene TRBV19 combines with J gene TRBJ1-5; 8 bases line up with TRBD1. Germline CDR1 LNHDA, CDR2 SQIVND (reference sequence). Trimming took 0 bases from V and 8 from J; bases not matched to a gene: 9. This CDR3 is built from 16 residues. The CDR3 protein is CASSIDLRQGRKPQHF. CDR3 sequence (DNA): TGTGCCAGTAGTATAGATCTCAGACAGGGGAGGAAGCCCCAGCATTTT.

V and J are TRBV28 and TRBJ2-1; weak D call: TRBD1 (6 bases). The germline V and J ends were trimmed by 5 bases and 8 bases, with 16 bases remaining between them. CDR1 is MDHEN, CDR2 SYDVKM, per germline. The CDR3 consists of 14 residues. CDR3 region: CASSQHRDGDEQFF. The CDR3 nucleotides are TGTGCCAGCAGTCAACACAGGGACGGCGATGAGCAGTTCTTC.

This clone was observed a single time. The V and J genes are TRBV6-2 or TRBV6-3 and TRBJ1-2; a possible D gene is TRBD1 (5 bases). CDR1 is MNHEY, CDR2 SVGEGT, per germline. The V end lost 4 bases, the J end lost 2 bases, and 17 bases lay between the germline ends. CDR3 length: 16 amino acids. CDR3 in DNA: TGTGCCAGCAGTTTTAGGCCGACAGTGTTAAACTATGGCTACACCTTC. Protein: CASSFRPTVLNYGYTF.

The rearrangement uses TRBV15 and TRBJ2-1, with D perhaps matching TRBD1 (5 bases). CDR3 size: 17 residues. Per germline, CDR1 LNHNV and CDR2 YYDKDF (reference sequence). Trimming cost V 5 bases and J 8 bases, with 25 bases left between them. The DNA for the CDR3 is TGTGCCACCAGCTTCCGTCCCAAGGACACCTATGGGGATGAGCAGTTCTTC. Protein product: CATSFRPKDTYGDEQFF.

Written as DNA, the CDR3 is TGTGCCAGCTCACAGTACGGGACTGGGGATCACAATGAGCAGTTCTTC. It codes for CASSQYGTGDHNEQFF. The chain has TRBV18 and TRBJ2-1, with D maybe TRBD2 (6 bases). This CDR3 region has 16 residues. The germline V gene has CDR1 KGHSH and CDR2 LQKENI. V gave up 4 bases and J gave up 5 bases, with 18 bases separating them. The complete variable domain, with remaining parts taken from reference TRBV18 and TRBJ2-1, reads NAGVMQNPRHLVRRRGQEARLRCSPMKGHSHVYWYRQLPEEGLKFMVYLQKENIIDESGMPKERFSAEFPKEGPSILRIQQVVRGDSAAYFCASSQYGTGDHNEQFFGPGTRLTVL.

V usage is TRBV13 and J usage is TRBJ2-2, with a possible D match to TRBD2 (6 bases). CDR3 size: 17 residues. Germline-derived CDR1 and CDR2 are PRHDT and FYEKMQ (reference sequence). V dropped 2 bases and J dropped 1 base, with 14 bases sitting between them. As DNA, the CDR3 is TGTGCCAGCAGCTTACCATTAGCGGTGGGGAACACCGGGGAGCTGTTTTTT. It translates to CASSLPLAVGNTGELFF.

This clone was counted a single time. V gene TRBV18 combines with J gene TRBJ2-3; TRBD1 agrees at 9 bases. Germline V gene lookup returns CDR1 KGHSH and CDR2 LQKENI. This CDR3 is built from 16 residues. J lost 4 bases, V lost 4 bases, and 9 bases had no gene match. DNA for the CDR3: TGTGCCAGCTCACGCCCCTTAGGACAGGGGTCAGATACGCAGTATTTT. Residues: CASSRPLGQGSDTQYF.

The chain joins TRBV29-1 to TRBJ2-2, with 7 bases that match TRBD1. Germline trimming cut 6 bases from V and 5 bases from J; bases unmatched to any gene: 6. Germline V lookup: CDR1 SQVTM, CDR2 ANQGSEA. This CDR3 contains 13 residues. CDR3 DNA sequence: TGCAGCGTGAGACAGGGTTTTACCGGGGAGCTGTTTTTT. It translates to CSVRQGFTGELFF.

This clone was found once. The chain combines TRBV27 with TRBJ2-1, with D possibly being TRBD2 (7 bases). CDR1 is MNHEY, CDR2 SMNVEV, per germline (reference sequence). V lost 6 bases and J 9 bases, leaving 21 bases between the germline ends. The CDR3 is made up of 15 amino acids. The CDR3 DNA reads TGTGCCAGCAGAGGGGGGGGGAGAATGATGAGTGAGCAGTTCTTC. Residues: CASRGGGRMMSEQFF.

J is TRBJ1-1 and V is TRBV9; perhaps TRBD1 as D (6 bases). This CDR3 is built from 15 residues. V lost 4 bases and J lost 0, with 13 bases in between. Germline values: CDR1 SGDLS, CDR2 YYNGEE. The CDR3 DNA is TGTGCCAGCAGCCCCCAGGGGCAGATGAACACTGAAGCTTTCTTT. Its protein product is CASSPQGQMNTEAFF. The full variable domain, rest sourced from reference TRBV9 and TRBJ1-1, is DSGVTQTPKHLITATGQRVTLRCSPRSGDLSVYWYQQSLDQGLQFLIQYYNGEERAKGNILERFSAQQFPDLHSELNLSSLELGDSALYFCASSPQGQMNTEAFFGQGTRLTVV.

The rearrangement joins TRBV30 to TRBJ1-3; D unclear. The CDR3 spans 15 residues. V was shortened by 3 bases and J by 2 bases, with 14 bases between the two germline ends. The V gene's germline CDR1 is GTSNPN and CDR2 SVGIG (reference sequence). The CDR3 DNA reads as TGTGCCTGGAGCTATGAGGGCGGAGCTGGAAACACCATATATTTT. This codes for CAWSYEGGAGNTIYF. Based on the CDR3 plus reference TRBV30 and TRBJ1-3, the full variable domain is SQTIHQWPATLVQPVGSPLSLECTVEGTSNPNLYWYRQAAGRGLQLLFYSVGIGQISSEVPQNLSASRPQDRQFILSSKKLLLSDSGFYLCAWSYEGGAGNTIYFGEGSWLTVV.

The chain recombines TRBV10-3 with TRBJ2-7; the D is unclear. The germline gives CDR1 ENHRY, CDR2 SYGVKD. The CDR3 totals 11 residues. Trimming left V 7 bases short and J 3 bases short, with 7 bases between. CDR3 coding DNA: TGTGCCATCAAGCAGGACTACGAGCAGTACTTC. It is translated as CAIKQDYEQYF.

The J gene is TRBJ2-7, the V gene TRBV28; D possibly corresponds to TRBD1 (6 bases). V was shortened by 5 bases and J by 6 bases, with 8 bases between the two germline ends. Germline assignment: CDR1 MDHEN and CDR2 SYDVKM. This CDR3 is 11 amino acids long. Here the CDR3 reads CASSDRSEQYF. CDR3 coding DNA: TGTGCCAGCAGTGACAGGTCCGAGCAGTACTTC.

The V gene is TRBV6-5, the J gene TRBJ1-6; D gene uncertain. This CDR3 region has 15 residues. Germline CDR1 MNHEY, CDR2 SVGAGI. Trimming took off 6 bases at V and 2 bases at J, with 11 bases between the two ends. CDR3 sequence reads: CASRWEVTYNSPLHF. The CDR3 DNA sequence: TGTGCCAGCAGGTGGGAGGTCACCTATAATTCACCCCTCCACTTT.

The chain is built from TRBV2 and TRBJ2-5, with a tentative D call TRBD2 (5 bases). Trimming took off 4 bases at V and 5 bases at J, with 5 bases between the two ends. The CDR3 runs 11 residues. Germline V CDR1 and CDR2: SNHLY, FYNNEI. This CDR3 reads CASSGGETQYF. The CDR3 nucleotides read TGTGCCAGCAGTGGCGGGGAGACCCAGTACTTC.

The sample holds one count of this clone. This chain uses TRBV12-3 or TRBV12-4 with TRBJ2-2, with D unclear. The ends were cut back, 5 bases at V and 1 base at J, with 5 bases in the middle. CDR3 length equals 13 residues. CDR3 in amino acids: CASSPRNTGELFF. CDR3 DNA sequence: TGTGCCAGCAGTCCCAGGAACACCGGGGAGCTGTTTTTT.

This clone occurred once. The chain carries TRBV3-1 (or the pseudogene TRBV3-2) and TRBJ1-6; D may be TRBD1 (5 bases). This CDR3 comprises 14 residues. CDR1 and CDR2 (germline): LGHDT, YNNKEL (reference sequence). The ends were cut back, 4 bases at V and 8 bases at J, with 12 bases in the middle. This CDR3 reads CASSRDWGDSPLHF. In DNA, the CDR3 is TGTGCCAGCAGCCGGGACTGGGGTGATTCACCCCTCCACTTT.

The chain employs TRBV7-2 and TRBJ2-7, with a weak D call TRBD2 (5 bases). Germline loops: CDR1 SGHTA, CDR2 FQGNSA. The CDR3 is 14 amino acids. Trimming cost V 7 bases and J 2 bases, with 15 bases left between them. CDR3 sequence (DNA): TGTGCCAGCAAAGTGCCTAGCAACACCTACGAGCAGTACTTC. Amino acids: CASKVPSNTYEQYF.

The chain joins TRBV7-2 to TRBJ1-4; D possibly corresponds to TRBD1 (5 bases). The CDR3 contains 15 residues. Trimming pared 2 bases from V and 4 bases from J, leaving 11 bases between. Germline CDR1 reads SGHTA; CDR2 reads FQGNSA. This CDR3 is CASSLPVGGNEKLFF. The DNA of the CDR3 is TGTGCCAGCAGCTTACCGGTGGGGGGTAATGAAAAACTGTTTTTT.